This T cell receptor beta chain is drawn from a study of response to subunit inactivated influenza vaccine. TCRdb itself ran the RT-PCR reads through MiXCR, one entry per CDR3 protein. The sample carries around 790,000 distinct CDR3 sequences, around 20% recorded once. This CDR3 comprises 14 residues. Trimming left V 3 bases short and J 6 bases short, with 15 bases between. The table lists this clonotype with a few counts. Its antigen is unknown. Whole-study findings and limits: Authors suggested each seasonal influenza vaccination recruits few new T cells.

Material: PBMCs from blood, obtained roughly 5 days after vaccination. The chain uses TRBV12-3 or TRBV12-4 and TRBJ2-7; D could derive from TRBD1 or TRBD2 (5 bases each). This clonotype originated in a man aged 50-60 years who received an inactivated influenza vaccine. The CDR3 spells CASSFAGREGEQYF. DNA for the CDR3: TGTGCCAGCAGTTTTGCAGGGAGAGAGGGCGAGCAGTACTTC.